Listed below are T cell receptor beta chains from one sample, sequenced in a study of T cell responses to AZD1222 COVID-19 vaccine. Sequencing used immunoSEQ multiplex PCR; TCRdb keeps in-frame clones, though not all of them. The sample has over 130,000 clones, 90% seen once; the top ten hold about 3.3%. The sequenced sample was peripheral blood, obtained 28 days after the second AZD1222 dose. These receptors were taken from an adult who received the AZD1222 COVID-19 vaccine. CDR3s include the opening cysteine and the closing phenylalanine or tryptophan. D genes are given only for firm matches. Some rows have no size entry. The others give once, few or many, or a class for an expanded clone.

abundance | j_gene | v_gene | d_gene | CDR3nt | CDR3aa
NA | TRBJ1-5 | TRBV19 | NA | TGTGCCAGTAGTACTTCAGGGCAGGGCAATCAGCCCCAGCATTTT | CASSTSGQGNQPQHF
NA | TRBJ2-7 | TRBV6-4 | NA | TGTGCCAGCAGTGACGGGCAGGGCTACGAGCAGTACTTC | CASSDGQGYEQYF
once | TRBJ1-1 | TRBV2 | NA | TGTGCCAGCAGTGAAGTAAGGGCAGGGAGCATGAACACTGAAGCTTTCTTT | CASSEVRAGSMNTEAFF
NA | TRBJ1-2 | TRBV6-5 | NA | TGTGCCAGCCTAGGGACTGACCACTATGGCTACACCTTC | CASLGTDHYGYTF
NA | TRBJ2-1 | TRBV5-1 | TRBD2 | TGCGCCAGCAGCTTGGCCGGCGGGAGCTCCTACAATGAGCAGTTCTTC | CASSLAGGSSYNEQFF
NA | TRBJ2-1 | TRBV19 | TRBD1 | TGTGCCAGTACCTATACAGGGGGGAATCTGAGTCCGTACTCCTACAATGAGCAGTTCTTC | CASTYTGGNLSPYSYNEQFF
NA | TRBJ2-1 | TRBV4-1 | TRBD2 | TGCGCCAGCAGCCAGCGGGAGGGTATTTACAATGAGCAGTTCTTC | CASSQREGIYNEQFF
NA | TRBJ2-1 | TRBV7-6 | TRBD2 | TGTGCCAGCAGCTCTCTAGCGGGAGGGGCCTACAATGAGCAGTTCTTC | CASSSLAGGAYNEQFF
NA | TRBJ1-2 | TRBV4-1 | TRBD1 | TGCGCCAGCAGCCAGGGTCCGGGGACAGGGACGGCGGGCTACACCTTC | CASSQGPGTGTAGYTF
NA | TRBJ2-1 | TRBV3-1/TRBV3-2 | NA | TGTGCCAGCAGCCCGTTTGGGGGTAGGAATGAGCAGTTCTTC | CASSPFGGRNEQFF
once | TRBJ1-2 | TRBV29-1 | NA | TGCAGCGTTATGGGACCGATAGAGGGCTACACCTTC | CSVMGPIEGYTF
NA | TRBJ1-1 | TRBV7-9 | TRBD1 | TGTGCCAGCAGCCCCTGGGACAGGGGGCGTGACACTGAAGCTTTCTTT | CASSPWDRGRDTEAFF
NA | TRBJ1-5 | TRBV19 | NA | TGTGCCAGTACCTTGACAGGAATGGGTCAGCCCCAGCATTTT | CASTLTGMGQPQHF
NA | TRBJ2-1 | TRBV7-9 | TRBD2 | TGTGCCAGCAGCCATCCACTAGCGGGAGGGCCGGATGAGCAGTTCTTC | CASSHPLAGGPDEQFF
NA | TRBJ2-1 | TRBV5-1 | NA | TGCGCCAGCAGCTTGGCCGGGGGAAAAAATGAGCAGTTCTTC | CASSLAGGKNEQFF
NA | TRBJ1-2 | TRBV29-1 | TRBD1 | TGCAGCGTGCCACCGGGACAGATGAACTATGGCTACACCTTC | CSVPPGQMNYGYTF